This entry lists 8 T cell receptor beta chains sequenced from one sample in a study of blood T cells in healthy people across ages. Combining a sample-barcoded 5' primer with a J-beta primer mix, a second PCR ran for about 7 to 12 cycles. In TCRdb, the 5' RACE reads were re-called with MiXCR into one record per CDR3 protein. The table shows 700,000 to 950,000 distinct CDR3 sequences, with roughly 44% occurring only once. Material for sequencing was blood. These receptors all stem from an older woman in good health.

This clonotype appeared a few times. This rearrangement joins TRBV7-8 to TRBJ2-1; no definite D call. The V end lost 5 bases, the J end lost 7 bases, and 6 bases lay between the germline ends. The CDR3 totals 11 residues. Germline V lookup: CDR1 SGHVS, CDR2 FQNEAQ. The CDR3 loop reads CASSPWNEQFF. The CDR3 region has the DNA TGTGCCAGCAGCCCATGGAATGAGCAGTTCTTC.

The chain recombines TRBV11-2 with TRBJ2-5; tentatively, D is TRBD2 (6 bases). From germline, CDR1 is SGHAT and CDR2 FQNNGV. Trimming left V 4 bases short and J 11 bases short, with 29 bases between. This CDR3 is 17 amino acids long. The CDR3 DNA reads as TGTGCCAGCAGCTCGACCCGGCGGGGACGGTTTTTACTTGGGCAGTACTTC. It codes for CASSSTRRGRFLLGQYF.

J is TRBJ1-6 and V is TRBV10-3; D is perhaps TRBD1 (6 bases). The germline V gene has CDR1 ENHRY and CDR2 SYGVKD. The CDR3 extends over 12 amino acids. Trimming removed 10 bases at V and 8 bases at J, with 12 bases between. The CDR3 spells CATSAGDSPLHF. CDR3 coding DNA: TGTGCCACCTCGGCAGGGGATTCACCCCTCCACTTT.

This chain links TRBV28 with TRBJ2-7; 7 bases are a match to TRBD1. CDR3 length: 17 residues. Germline V CDR1 and CDR2: MDHEN, SYDVKM. The V and J ends lost 7 bases and 5 bases, in that order; junction bases with no gene match: 20. The CDR3 sequence is CASTPSAWQGVSNEQYF. Here the CDR3 DNA reads TGTGCCAGCACCCCTTCCGCCTGGCAGGGGGTATCGAACGAGCAGTACTTC.

This clonotype came up a few times. This chain links TRBV2 with TRBJ2-7; D call uncertain. CDR1 is SNHLY and CDR2 is FYNNEI in the germline V gene. Trimming pared 1 base from V and 3 bases from J, leaving 10 bases between. This CDR3 has 14 residues. In nucleotides, the CDR3 is TGTGCCAGCAGTGAAGAGGGCGGATTCTACGAGCAGTACTTC. Translation gives CASSEEGGFYEQYF.

This chain joins TRBV9 and TRBJ2-7; D is undetermined. Trimming took off 0 bases at V and 3 bases at J, with 13 bases between the two ends. Per the germline V gene, CDR1 is SGDLS and CDR2 is YYNGEE. The CDR3 spans 15 residues. The CDR3 DNA sequence: TGTGCCAGCAGCGTAGCCTCCGGCACCATCTACGAGCAGTACTTC. It yields the protein CASSVASGTIYEQYF.

This clonotype appeared once. The chain carries TRBV4-1 and TRBJ2-5; D could derive from TRBD1 or TRBD2 (5 bases each). Looked up from germline, CDR1 is MGHRA and CDR2 is YSYEKL. The CDR3 length is 14 residues. The germline V and J ends were trimmed by 3 bases and 5 bases, with 13 bases remaining between them. The CDR3 protein is CASSQWDGDETQYF. The CDR3, as DNA: TGCGCCAGCAGCCAGTGGGACGGCGACGAGACCCAGTACTTC.

The gene calls are TRBV20-1 and TRBJ2-7, with 7 nucleotides matching TRBD2. Per the germline V gene, CDR1 is DFQATT and CDR2 is SNEGSKA (reference sequence). Trimming removed 3 bases from V and 6 bases from J; junction bases left unmatched: 8. The CDR3 contains 13 residues. CDR3 DNA sequence: TGCAGTGCTAGCGGCCTAGCGGCAGGCGAGCAGTACTTC. It yields the protein CSASGLAAGEQYF.